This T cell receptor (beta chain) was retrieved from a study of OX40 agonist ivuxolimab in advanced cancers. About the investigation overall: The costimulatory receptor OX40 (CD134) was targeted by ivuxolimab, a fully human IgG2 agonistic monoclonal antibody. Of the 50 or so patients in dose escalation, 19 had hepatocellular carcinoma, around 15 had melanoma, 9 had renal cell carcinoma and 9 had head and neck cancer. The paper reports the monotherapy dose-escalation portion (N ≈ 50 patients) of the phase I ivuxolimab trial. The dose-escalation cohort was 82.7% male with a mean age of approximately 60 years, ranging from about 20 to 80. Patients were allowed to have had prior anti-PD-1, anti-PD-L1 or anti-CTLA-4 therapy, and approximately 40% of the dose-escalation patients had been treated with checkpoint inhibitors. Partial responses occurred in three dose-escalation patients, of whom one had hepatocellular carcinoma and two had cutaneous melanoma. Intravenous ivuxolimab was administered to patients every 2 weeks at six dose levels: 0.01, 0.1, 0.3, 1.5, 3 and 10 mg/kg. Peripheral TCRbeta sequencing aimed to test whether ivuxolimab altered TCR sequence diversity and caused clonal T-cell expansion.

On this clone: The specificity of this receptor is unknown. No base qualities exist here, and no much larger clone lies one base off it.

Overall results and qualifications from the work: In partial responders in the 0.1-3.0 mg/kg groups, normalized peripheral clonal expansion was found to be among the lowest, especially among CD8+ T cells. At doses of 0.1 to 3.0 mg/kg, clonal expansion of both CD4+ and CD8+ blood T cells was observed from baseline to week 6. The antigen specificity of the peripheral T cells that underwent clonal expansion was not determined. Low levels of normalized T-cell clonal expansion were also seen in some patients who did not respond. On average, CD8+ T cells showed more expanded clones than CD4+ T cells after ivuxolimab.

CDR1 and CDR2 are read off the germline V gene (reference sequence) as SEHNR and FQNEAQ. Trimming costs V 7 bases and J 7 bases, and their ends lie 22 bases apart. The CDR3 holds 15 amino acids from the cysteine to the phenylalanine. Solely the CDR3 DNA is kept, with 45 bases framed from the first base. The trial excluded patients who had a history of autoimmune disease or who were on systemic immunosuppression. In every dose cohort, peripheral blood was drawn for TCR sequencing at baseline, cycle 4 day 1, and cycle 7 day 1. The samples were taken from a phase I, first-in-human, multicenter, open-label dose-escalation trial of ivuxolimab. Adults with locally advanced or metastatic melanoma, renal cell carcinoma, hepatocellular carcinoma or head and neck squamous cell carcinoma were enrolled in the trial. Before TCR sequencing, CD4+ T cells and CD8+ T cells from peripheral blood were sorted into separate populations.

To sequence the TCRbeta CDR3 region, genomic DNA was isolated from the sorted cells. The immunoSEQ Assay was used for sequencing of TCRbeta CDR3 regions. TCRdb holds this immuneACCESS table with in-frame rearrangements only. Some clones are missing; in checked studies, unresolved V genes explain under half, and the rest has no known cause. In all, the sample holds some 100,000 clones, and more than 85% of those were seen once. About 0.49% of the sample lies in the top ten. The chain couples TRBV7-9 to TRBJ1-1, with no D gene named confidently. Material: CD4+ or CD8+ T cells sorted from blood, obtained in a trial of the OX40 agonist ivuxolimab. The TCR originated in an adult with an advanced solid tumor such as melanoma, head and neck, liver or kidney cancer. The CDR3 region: CASKVVDTLWGEAFF. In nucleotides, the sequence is TGTGCCAGCAAAGTCGTCGATACTCTGTGGGGTGAAGCTTTCTTT.